This TCR beta chain was recorded in a study of T cells in Graves' hyperthyroidism and ophthalmopathy. Study at large: Before treatment of any kind, peripheral blood was taken at initial diagnosis. Study-wide findings and caveats: Appearing also in blood were most of the thyroid clonotypes expanded above 0.001.

The J segment lost 4 bases and the V segment lost 3 bases, leaving 14 bases of the junction unmatched. Per germline, CDR1 MDHEN and CDR2 SYDVKM. The CDR3 spans 17 residues. RNA transcripts provided the source from which TCR beta CDR3 regions were amplified. Researchers ran a first-round RT-PCR on the TCR CDR3 using the HTBI primer set. TCRdb passed the multiplex PCR reads through MiXCR, listing each CDR3 protein once. The sample yields a few hundred thousand distinct CDR3 sequences, approximately 13% seen once. This clonotype was counted many times. Its target is not known. Exclusion criteria comprised uncontrolled infection, other autoimmune disease, pregnancy or lactation. Fresh peripheral blood, roughly 9.6 ml, was the source of the PBMCs.

Sequencing was done on a sample of blood. The chain recombines TRBV28 with TRBJ2-7, with 8 nucleotides matching TRBD1. The receptor's source is a man aged 25-45 years with Graves' hyperthyroidism that later progressed to Graves' ophthalmopathy. The DNA of the CDR3 is TGTGCCAGCAGTTTCGATGCCCTGGACAGGGTGGGATACGAGCAGTACTTC. This encodes CASSFDALDRVGYEQYF. Using reference TRBV28 and TRBJ2-7 for the parts outside the CDR3, the full variable domain is DVKVTQSSRYLVKRTGEKVFLECVQDMDHENMFWYRQDPGLGLRLIYFSYDVKMKEKGDIPEGYSVSREKKERFSLILESASTNQTSMYLCASSFDALDRVGYEQYFGPGTRLTVT.